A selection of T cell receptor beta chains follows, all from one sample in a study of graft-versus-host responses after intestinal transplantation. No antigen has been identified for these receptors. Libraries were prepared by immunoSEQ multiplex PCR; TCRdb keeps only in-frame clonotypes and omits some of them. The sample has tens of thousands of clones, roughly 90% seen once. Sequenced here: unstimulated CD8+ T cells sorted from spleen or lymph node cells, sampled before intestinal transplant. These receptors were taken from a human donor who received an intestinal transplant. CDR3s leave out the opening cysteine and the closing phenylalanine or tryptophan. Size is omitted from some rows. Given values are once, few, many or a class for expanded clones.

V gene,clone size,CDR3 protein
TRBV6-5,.,ASKTQSSYEQY
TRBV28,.,ATRDPDSYEQY
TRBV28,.,ASSLETSGRGAEQF
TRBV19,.,ASSIKTGFQPQH
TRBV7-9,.,ASSSPTADYEQY
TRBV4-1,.,ASSPRAASGRGVGSYEQY
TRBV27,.,ASSLSAESTDTQY
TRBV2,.,ASSEQGGSTWQPQH
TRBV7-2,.,ASSLDRGTEAF
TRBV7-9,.,ASSGAAREHYGYT
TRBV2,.,ASSESAGIDTQY
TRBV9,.,ASSARLAEGNEQF
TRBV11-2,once,ASSLSGVEQY
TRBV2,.,ASNRLAAYEQY
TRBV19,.,ASSPGDSLYEQY
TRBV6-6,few,ASSLGQGARGTEAF
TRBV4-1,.,ASSQDNRGETLRGATDIQY
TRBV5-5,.,ASSLRRGVNTGELF
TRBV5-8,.,ASSYGLLLH
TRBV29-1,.,SVDPRGDSYEQY
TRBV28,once,ASITDRENQPQH
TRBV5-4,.,ASSLNPGAEQY
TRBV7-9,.,ASSLEGVSYNEQF
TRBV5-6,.,ASSLLEGPYEQY
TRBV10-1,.,ASSDYRLFGLRGTGELF
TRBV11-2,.,ASSLAWTPNTEAF
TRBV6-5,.,ASISSPAGDTEAF
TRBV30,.,AWSTGTGGFAGELF
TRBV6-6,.,ASRIGLAGRYEQY
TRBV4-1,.,ASSLSQGTGTGTEAF
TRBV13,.,ASSKPGVGHNEQF
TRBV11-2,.,ASSPGDLGY
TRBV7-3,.,ASSPAGNGDTQY